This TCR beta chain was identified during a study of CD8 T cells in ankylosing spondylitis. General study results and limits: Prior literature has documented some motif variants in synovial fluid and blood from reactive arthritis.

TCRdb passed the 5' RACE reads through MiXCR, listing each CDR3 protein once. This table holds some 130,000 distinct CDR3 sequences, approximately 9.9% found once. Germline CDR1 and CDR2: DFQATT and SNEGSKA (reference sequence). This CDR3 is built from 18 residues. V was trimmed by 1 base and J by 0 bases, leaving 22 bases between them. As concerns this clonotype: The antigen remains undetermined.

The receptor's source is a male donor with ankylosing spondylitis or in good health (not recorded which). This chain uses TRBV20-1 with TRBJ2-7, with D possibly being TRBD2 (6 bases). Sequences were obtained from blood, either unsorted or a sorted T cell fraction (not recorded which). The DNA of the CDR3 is TGCAGTGCTAGAGGCGGGACTGGGAGTTCGGGGAGCTCCTACGAGCAGTACTTC. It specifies CSARGGTGSSGSSYEQYF.